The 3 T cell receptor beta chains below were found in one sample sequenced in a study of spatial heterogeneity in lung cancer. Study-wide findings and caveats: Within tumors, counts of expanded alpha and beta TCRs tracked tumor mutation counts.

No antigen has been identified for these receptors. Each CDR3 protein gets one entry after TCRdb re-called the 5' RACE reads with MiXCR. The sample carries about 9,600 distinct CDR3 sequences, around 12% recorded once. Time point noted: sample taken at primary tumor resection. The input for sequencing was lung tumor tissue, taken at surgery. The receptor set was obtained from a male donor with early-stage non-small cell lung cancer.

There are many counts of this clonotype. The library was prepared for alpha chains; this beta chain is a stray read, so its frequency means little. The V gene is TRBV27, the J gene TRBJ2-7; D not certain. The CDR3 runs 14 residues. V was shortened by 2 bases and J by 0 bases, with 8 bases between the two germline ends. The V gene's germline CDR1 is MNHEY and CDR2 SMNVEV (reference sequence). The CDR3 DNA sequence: TGTGCCAGCAGTTTAATTGGGAACTCCTACGAGCAGTACTTC. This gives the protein CASSLIGNSYEQYF.

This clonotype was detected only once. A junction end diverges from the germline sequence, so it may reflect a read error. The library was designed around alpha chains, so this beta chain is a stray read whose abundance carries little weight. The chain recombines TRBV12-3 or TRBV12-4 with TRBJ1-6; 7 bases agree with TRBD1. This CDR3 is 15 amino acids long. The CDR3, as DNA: TGTACCAGCAGTTTGGGACAGACCCTGAATTCACCCCTCCACTTT. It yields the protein CTSSLGQTLNSPLHF.

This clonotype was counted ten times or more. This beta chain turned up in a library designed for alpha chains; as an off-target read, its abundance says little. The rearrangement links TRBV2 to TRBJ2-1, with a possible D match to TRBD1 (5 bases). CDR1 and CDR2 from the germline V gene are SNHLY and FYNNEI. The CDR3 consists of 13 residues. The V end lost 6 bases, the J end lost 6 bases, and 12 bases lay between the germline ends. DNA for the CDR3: TGTGCCAGCAGAGGACAAGGCCCCAATGAGCAGTTCTTC. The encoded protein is CASRGQGPNEQFF.